Shown below are 16 T cell receptor beta chains from a single sample sequenced in a study of blood T cell repertoires in COVID-19. TCRdb's copy holds only in-frame clones and misses some; the assay was immunoSEQ multiplex PCR. The sample has over 55,000 clones; over 80% are singletons. Sequencing was carried out using peripheral blood. All receptors come from a woman over 75 with acute or convalescent COVID-19.

The V call is TRBV28, the J call TRBJ2-1, with D uncertain. The ends were cut back, 6 bases at V and 2 bases at J, with 11 bases in the middle. This CDR3 is 14 amino acids long. Germline lookup yields CDR1 MDHEN and CDR2 SYDVKM. The CDR3 DNA is TGTGCCAGCAGCCTGGGTCTAGCCTACAATGAGCAGTTCTTC. Protein sequence: CASSLGLAYNEQFF.

The rearrangement joins TRBV30 to TRBJ1-6; 7 bases line up with TRBD1. The CDR3 is made up of 20 amino acids. Germline V gene lookup returns CDR1 GTSNPN and CDR2 SVGIG (reference sequence). V was pared by 0 bases and J by 13 bases, with 27 bases of the junction left unmatched. The CDR3 sequence: CAWSVNLADRWGWRVYPLHF. The CDR3 DNA reads TGTGCCTGGAGTGTAAACCTCGCGGACAGGTGGGGGTGGAGGGTATACCCCCTCCACTTT.

The rearrangement joins TRBV29-1 to TRBJ2-7; 9 positions match TRBD2. Germline V lookup: CDR1 SQVTM, CDR2 ANQGSEA. V trimming: 6 bases; J trimming: 6 bases; junction bases outside the gene matches: 6. This CDR3 comprises 12 residues. The CDR3 nucleotides read TGCAGCGTGGGACTAGCCCGTGGCGAGCAGTACTTC. This translates into CSVGLARGEQYF.

This chain joins TRBV5-6 and TRBJ2-7; 10 bases map to TRBD2. The germline V gene has CDR1 SGHDT and CDR2 YYEEEE. With V trimmed by 2 bases and J by 6 bases, 5 bases remained unmatched. CDR3 length equals 14 residues. CDR3 DNA: TGTGCCAGCAGCTTAGCGGGAGGGCCGGGCGAGCAGTACTTC. Protein sequence: CASSLAGGPGEQYF.

The V gene is TRBV4-1, the J gene TRBJ2-7; 9 nucleotides line up with TRBD1. V was clipped by 2 bases and J by 5 bases; unmatched bases: 7. Germline-derived CDR1 and CDR2 are MGHRA and YSYEKL. This CDR3 contains 15 residues. CDR3 coding DNA: TGCGCCAGCAGCCAACTCAAGGACAGGGGCCACGAGCAGTACTTC. Its protein product is CASSQLKDRGHEQYF.

This clone was seen a few times. The chain employs TRBV30 and TRBJ2-7; a possible D gene is TRBD1 (6 bases). Trimming pared 3 bases from V and 0 bases from J, leaving 12 bases between. Germline V gene data show CDR1 as GTSNPN and CDR2 as SVGIG (reference sequence). The CDR3 spans 14 residues. The DNA of the CDR3 is TGTGCCTGGAGCCCAAAAGGGGGCTCCTACGAGCAGTACTTC. Translating gives CAWSPKGGSYEQYF.

The chain recombines TRBV29-1 with TRBJ2-1; 9 positions agree with TRBD1. With 6 bases clipped from V and 0 bases from J, the junction kept 9 bases outside the gene matches. Germline V CDR1 and CDR2: SQVTM, ANQGSEA. The CDR3 covers 16 residues. CDR3 bases: TGCAGCGTGGGGGGACAGGGCCGAATCTCCTACAATGAGCAGTTCTTC. Its protein product is CSVGGQGRISYNEQFF.

This chain joins TRBV5-5 and TRBJ2-7; weak D call: TRBD1 (6 bases). Germline lookup yields CDR1 SGHKS and CDR2 YYEKEE (reference sequence). The germline V and J ends were trimmed by 0 bases and 2 bases, with 9 bases remaining between them. The CDR3 length is 14 residues. Here the CDR3 reads CASSLAGDPYEQYF. In DNA, the CDR3 is TGTGCCAGCAGCTTGGCAGGGGACCCCTACGAGCAGTACTTC.

This chain joins TRBV19 and TRBJ2-2, with D possibly being TRBD1 (5 bases). The CDR3 sequence is 14 residues long. CDR1 is LNHDA and CDR2 is SQIVND in the germline V gene (reference sequence). Trimming removed 3 bases from V and 5 bases from J, with 10 bases in between. CDR3 region: CASSIRVGTGELFF. CDR3 nucleotide sequence: TGTGCCAGTAGTATCAGGGTTGGAACCGGGGAGCTGTTTTTT.

The chain couples TRBV6-5 to TRBJ1-1, with TRBD1 matching 8 bases. The CDR3 has 14 residues. Germline V lookup: CDR1 MNHEY, CDR2 SVGAGI. After removal of 6 bases from V and 1 base from J, the junction contained 4 bases not matched to a gene. CDR3 sequence (DNA): TGTGCCAGCAGATCCGGACAGGGGAACACTGAAGCTTTCTTT. Translation gives CASRSGQGNTEAFF.

This clone showed up just once. The gene calls are TRBV7-9 and TRBJ2-1; D is undetermined. Germline CDR1 reads SEHNR; CDR2 reads FQNEAQ (reference sequence). Trimming took 5 bases from V and 0 from J, leaving 8 bases between them. The CDR3 runs to 14 residues. The CDR3 loop is CASSPEDSYNEQFF. The CDR3 DNA follows: TGTGCCAGCAGCCCAGAGGACTCCTACAATGAGCAGTTCTTC.

This chain connects TRBV6-5 to TRBJ1-2, with D possibly matching TRBD1 (6 bases). The CDR3 is 15 residues long. Germline assignment: CDR1 MNHEY and CDR2 SVGAGI. The V gene lost 7 bases and the J gene lost 8 bases, with 23 bases spanning the gap. The CDR3 reads CASIPSGGLSGGYTF. DNA for the CDR3: TGTGCCAGCATCCCCTCGGGGGGCCTATCTGGAGGCTACACCTTC.

This chain links TRBV19 with TRBJ1-4; TRBD1 agrees at 7 bases. The length of the CDR3 is 15 residues. V trimming: 5 bases; J trimming: 5 bases; junction bases outside the gene matches: 8. The V gene's germline CDR1 is LNHDA and CDR2 SQIVND (reference sequence). CDR3 sequence reads: CASSLDGTANEKLFF. The DNA for the CDR3 is TGTGCCAGTAGTCTCGACGGGACAGCGAATGAAAAACTGTTTTTT. The variable domain in full, with the rest retrieved from reference TRBV19 and TRBJ1-4, is DGGITQSPKYLFRKEGQNVTLSCEQNLNHDAMYWYRQDPGQGLRLIYYSQIVNDFQKGDIAEGYSVSREKKESFPLTVTSAQKNPTAFYLCASSLDGTANEKLFFGSGTQLSVL.

The chain combines TRBV25-1 with TRBJ2-5; 9 bases agree with TRBD1. Germline V lookup: CDR1 MGHDK, CDR2 SYGVNS. V lost 6 bases, J lost 4 bases, and 0 bases stayed unmatched. The CDR3 has 12 residues. The CDR3 DNA follows: TGTGCCAGCAGGACAGGGGGAGAGACCCAGTACTTC. Its protein is CASRTGGETQYF.

The genes are TRBV10-3 and TRBJ2-1, with 10 bases matching TRBD1. The CDR3 length is 14 residues. J lost 9 bases, V lost 2 bases, and 4 bases had no gene match. From germline, CDR1 is ENHRY and CDR2 SYGVKD. DNA of the CDR3: TGTGCCATCAGTGAGGGGACAGGGGTGAGTGAGCAGTTCTTC. Translated: CAISEGTGVSEQFF.

The chain combines TRBV28 with TRBJ2-7; TRBD2 aligns across 12 bases. Germline values: CDR1 MDHEN, CDR2 SYDVKM. V was pared by 2 bases and J by 9 bases, with 5 bases of the junction left unmatched. The CDR3 runs to 14 residues. This CDR3 reads CASSLLAGGPRQYF. CDR3 nucleotides: TGTGCCAGCAGTTTACTAGCGGGAGGGCCACGGCAGTACTTC.